What follows is one T cell receptor (beta chain) and its context. Its antigen remains unidentified. Germline loops: CDR1 LNHDA, CDR2 SQIVND (reference sequence). Trimming removed 5 bases from V and 2 bases from J, with 18 bases in between. The CDR3 runs 17 residues. The data belong to a study of OX40 agonist ivuxolimab in advanced cancers. In the study overall: Dose-escalation subjects each had hepatocellular carcinoma, melanoma, renal cell or head and neck cancer. Three patients, one with hepatocellular carcinoma and two with cutaneous melanoma, achieved partial responses.

Generated by immunoSEQ multiplex PCR, the TCRdb table keeps only in-frame clones and is missing some. The repertoire holds more than 55,000 clones, with over 90% as singletons. Points from the study as a whole: Mean expanded clone counts were higher in CD8+ than CD4+ T cells.

The source was CD4+ or CD8+ T cells sorted from blood, collected in a trial of the OX40 agonist ivuxolimab. The chain couples TRBV19 to TRBJ1-4; a possible D gene is TRBD1 (5 bases). This TCR derives from an adult with an advanced solid tumor such as melanoma, head and neck, liver or kidney cancer. CDR3 sequence (DNA): TGTGCCAGTAGTGAAGTCAGGGAGCCAGGGACTAATGAAAAACTGTTTTTT. This sequence encodes CASSEVREPGTNEKLFF. Full variable domain (missing parts from reference TRBV19 and TRBJ1-4): DGGITQSPKYLFRKEGQNVTLSCEQNLNHDAMYWYRQDPGQGLRLIYYSQIVNDFQKGDIAEGYSVSREKKESFPLTVTSAQKNPTAFYLCASSEVREPGTNEKLFFGSGTQLSVL.